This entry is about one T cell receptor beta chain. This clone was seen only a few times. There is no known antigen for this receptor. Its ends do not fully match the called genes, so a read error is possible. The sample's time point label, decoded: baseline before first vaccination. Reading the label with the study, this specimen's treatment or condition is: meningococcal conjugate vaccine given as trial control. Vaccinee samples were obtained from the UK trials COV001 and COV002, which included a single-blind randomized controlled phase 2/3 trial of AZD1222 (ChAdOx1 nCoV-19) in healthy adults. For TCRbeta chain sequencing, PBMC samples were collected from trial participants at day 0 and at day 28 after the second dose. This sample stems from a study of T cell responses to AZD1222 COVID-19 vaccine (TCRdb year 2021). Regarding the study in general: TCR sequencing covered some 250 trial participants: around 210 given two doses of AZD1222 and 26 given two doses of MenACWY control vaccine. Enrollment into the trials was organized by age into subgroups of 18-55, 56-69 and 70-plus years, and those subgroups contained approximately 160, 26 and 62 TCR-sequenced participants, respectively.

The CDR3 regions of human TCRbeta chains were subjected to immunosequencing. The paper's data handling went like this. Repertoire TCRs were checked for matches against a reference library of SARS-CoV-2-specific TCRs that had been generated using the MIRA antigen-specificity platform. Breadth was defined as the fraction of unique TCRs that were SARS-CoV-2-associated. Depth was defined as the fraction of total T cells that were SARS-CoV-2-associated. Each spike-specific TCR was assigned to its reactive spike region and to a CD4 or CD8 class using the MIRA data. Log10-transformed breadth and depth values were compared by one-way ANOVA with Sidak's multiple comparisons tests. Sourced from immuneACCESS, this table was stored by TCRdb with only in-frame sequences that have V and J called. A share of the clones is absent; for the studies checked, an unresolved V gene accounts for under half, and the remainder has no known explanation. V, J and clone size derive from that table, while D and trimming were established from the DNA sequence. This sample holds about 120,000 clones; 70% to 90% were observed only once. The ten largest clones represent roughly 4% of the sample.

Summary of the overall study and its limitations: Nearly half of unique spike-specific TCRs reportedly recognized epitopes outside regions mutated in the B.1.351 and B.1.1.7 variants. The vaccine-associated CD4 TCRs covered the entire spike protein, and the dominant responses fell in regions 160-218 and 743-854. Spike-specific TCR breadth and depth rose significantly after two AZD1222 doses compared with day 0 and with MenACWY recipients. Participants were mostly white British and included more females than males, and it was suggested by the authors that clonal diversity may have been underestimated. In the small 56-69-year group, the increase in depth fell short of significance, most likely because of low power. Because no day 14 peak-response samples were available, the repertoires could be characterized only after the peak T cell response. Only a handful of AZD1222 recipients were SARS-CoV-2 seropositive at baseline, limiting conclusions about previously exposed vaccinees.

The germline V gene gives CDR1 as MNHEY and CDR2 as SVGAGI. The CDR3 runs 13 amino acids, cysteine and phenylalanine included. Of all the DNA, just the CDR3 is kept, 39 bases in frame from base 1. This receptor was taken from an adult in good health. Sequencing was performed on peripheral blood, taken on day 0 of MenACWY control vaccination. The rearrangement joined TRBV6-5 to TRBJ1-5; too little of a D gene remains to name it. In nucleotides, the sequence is TGTGCCAGCGGTTACGGAAGCAATCAGCCCCAGCATTTT. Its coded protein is CASGYGSNQPQHF.